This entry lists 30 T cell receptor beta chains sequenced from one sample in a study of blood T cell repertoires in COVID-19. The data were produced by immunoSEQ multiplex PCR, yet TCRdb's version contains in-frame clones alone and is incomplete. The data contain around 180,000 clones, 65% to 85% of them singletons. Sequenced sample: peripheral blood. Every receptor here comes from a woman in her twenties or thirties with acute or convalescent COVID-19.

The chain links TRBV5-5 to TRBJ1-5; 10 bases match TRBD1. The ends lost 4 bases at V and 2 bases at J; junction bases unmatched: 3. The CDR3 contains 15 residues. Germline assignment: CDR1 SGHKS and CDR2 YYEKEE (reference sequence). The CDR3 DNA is TGTGCCAGCAGCACCGGGACAGGGGGCAATCAGCCCCAGCATTTT. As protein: CASSTGTGGNQPQHF.

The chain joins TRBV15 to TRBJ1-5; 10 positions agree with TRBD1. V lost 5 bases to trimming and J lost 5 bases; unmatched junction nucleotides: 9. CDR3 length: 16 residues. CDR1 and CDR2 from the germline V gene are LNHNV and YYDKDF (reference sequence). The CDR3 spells CATSVLGQGGYQPQHF. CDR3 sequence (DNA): TGTGCCACCAGCGTACTAGGACAGGGGGGCTATCAGCCCCAGCATTTT.

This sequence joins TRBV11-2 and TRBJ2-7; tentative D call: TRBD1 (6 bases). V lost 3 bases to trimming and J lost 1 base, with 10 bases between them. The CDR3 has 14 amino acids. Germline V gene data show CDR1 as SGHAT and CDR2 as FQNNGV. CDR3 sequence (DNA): TGTGCCAGCAGCTTCGACAGGTTTTCCTACGAGCAGTACTTC. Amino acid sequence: CASSFDRFSYEQYF.

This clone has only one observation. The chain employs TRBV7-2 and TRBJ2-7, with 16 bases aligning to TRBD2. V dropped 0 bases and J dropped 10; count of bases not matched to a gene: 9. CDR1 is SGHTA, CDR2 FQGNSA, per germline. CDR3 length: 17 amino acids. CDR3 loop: CASSLALMGTSGGAQYF. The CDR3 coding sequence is TGTGCCAGCAGCTTAGCGCTTATGGGGACTAGCGGGGGGGCCCAGTACTTC.

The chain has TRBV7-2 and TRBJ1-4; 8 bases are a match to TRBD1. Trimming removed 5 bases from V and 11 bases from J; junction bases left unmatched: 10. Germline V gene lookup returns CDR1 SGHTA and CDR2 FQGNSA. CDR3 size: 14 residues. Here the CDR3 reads CASSPGQGSTKLFF. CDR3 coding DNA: TGTGCCAGCAGCCCTGGACAGGGATCCACGAAACTGTTTTTT.

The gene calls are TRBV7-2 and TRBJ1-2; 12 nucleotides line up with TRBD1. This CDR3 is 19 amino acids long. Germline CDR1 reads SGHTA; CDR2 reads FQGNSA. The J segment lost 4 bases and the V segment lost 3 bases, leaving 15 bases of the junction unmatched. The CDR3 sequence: CASSFPKFRDRGLRYGYTF. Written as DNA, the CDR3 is TGTGCCAGCAGCTTTCCTAAATTCCGGGACAGGGGGCTACGCTATGGCTACACCTTC.

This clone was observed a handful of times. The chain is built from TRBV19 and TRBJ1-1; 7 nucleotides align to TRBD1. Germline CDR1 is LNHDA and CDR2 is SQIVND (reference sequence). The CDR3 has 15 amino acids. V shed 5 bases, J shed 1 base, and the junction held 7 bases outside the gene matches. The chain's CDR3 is CASSFETGPNTEAFF. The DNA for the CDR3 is TGTGCCAGTAGTTTCGAGACAGGGCCGAACACTGAAGCTTTCTTT.

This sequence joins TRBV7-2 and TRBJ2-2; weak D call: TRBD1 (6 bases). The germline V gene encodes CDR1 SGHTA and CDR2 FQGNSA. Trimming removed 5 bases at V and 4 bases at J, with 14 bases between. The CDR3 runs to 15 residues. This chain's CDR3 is CASSPDVRGTGELFF. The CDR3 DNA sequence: TGTGCCAGCAGCCCCGACGTCAGGGGCACCGGGGAGCTGTTTTTT.

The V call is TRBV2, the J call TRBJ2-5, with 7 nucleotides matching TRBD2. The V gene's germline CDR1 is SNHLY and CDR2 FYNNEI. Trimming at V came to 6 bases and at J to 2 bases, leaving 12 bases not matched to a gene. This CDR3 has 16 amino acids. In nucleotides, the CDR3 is TGTGCCAGCAGGGACCGAGCGGGGAGTGTACAAGAGACCCAGTACTTC. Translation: CASRDRAGSVQETQYF.

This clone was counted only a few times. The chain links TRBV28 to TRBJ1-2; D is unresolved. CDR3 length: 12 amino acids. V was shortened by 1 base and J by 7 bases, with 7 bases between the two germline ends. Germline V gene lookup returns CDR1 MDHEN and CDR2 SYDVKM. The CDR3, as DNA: TGTGCCAGCAGTTTATTGAGGGTTGGCTACACCTTC. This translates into CASSLLRVGYTF.

CDR3 sequence: CASSRSSGSRDNEQFF. Written as DNA, the CDR3 is TGTGCCAGTAGTAGGTCTAGCGGGAGTCGAGATAATGAGCAGTTCTTC. The V and J genes are TRBV19 and TRBJ2-1, with 10 bases that match TRBD2. Germline V gene data show CDR1 as LNHDA and CDR2 as SQIVND (reference sequence). Losses at the gene ends were 4 bases for V and 7 bases for J; bases not matched to a gene: 10. The CDR3 extends over 16 amino acids.

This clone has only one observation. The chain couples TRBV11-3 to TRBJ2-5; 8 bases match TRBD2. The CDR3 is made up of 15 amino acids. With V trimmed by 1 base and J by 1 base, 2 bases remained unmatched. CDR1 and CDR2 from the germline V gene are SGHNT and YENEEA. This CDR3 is CASSLAGGGQETQYF. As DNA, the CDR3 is TGTGCCAGCAGCTTAGCGGGAGGGGGCCAAGAGACCCAGTACTTC.

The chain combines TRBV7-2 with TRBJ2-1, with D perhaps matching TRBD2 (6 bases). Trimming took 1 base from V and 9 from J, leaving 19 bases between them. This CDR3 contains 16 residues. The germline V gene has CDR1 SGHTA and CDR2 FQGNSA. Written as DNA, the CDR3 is TGTGCCAGCAGCTTAGGGGAGGCTAGACCTAGGGTTGAGCAGTTCTTC. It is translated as CASSLGEARPRVEQFF.

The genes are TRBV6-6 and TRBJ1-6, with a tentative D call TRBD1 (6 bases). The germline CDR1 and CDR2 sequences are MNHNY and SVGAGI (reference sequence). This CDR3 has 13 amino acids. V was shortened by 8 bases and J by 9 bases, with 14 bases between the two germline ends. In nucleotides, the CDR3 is TGTGCCAGCGTTCGACTACAGGGTTCACCCCTCCACTTT. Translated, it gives CASVRLQGSPLHF.

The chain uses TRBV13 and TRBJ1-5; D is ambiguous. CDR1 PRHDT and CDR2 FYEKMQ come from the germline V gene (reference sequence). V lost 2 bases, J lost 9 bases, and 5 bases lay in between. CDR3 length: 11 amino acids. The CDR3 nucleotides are TGTGCCAGCAGCTTAAACGGGCCCCAGCATTTT. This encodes CASSLNGPQHF.

This CDR3 reads CASSSGDRGYNSPLHF. The CDR3 DNA is TGCGCCAGCAGCTCGGGAGACAGGGGCTATAATTCACCCCTCCACTTT. The chain joins TRBV5-1 to TRBJ1-6, with 8 bases that match TRBD1. Germline lookup yields CDR1 SGHRS and CDR2 YFSETQ. V dropped 3 bases and J dropped 3; count of bases not matched to a gene: 5. The CDR3 length is 16 residues.

The CDR3 nucleotides read TGTGCCAGTAGTATCGGTGCAGGGTACCCCCGCGGGGAGCTGTTTTTT. Its protein product is CASSIGAGYPRGELFF. V usage is TRBV19 and J usage is TRBJ2-2, with D perhaps matching TRBD1 (5 bases). CDR3 length: 16 amino acids. From germline, CDR1 is LNHDA and CDR2 SQIVND (reference sequence). Trimming cost V 3 bases and J 7 bases, with 18 bases left between them.

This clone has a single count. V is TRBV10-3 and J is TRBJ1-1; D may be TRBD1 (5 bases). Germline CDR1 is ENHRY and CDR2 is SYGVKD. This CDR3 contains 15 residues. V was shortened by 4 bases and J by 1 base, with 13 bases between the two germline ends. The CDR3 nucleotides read TGTGCCATCAGTGGCGGGGGGAAGGGGAACACTGAAGCTTTCTTT. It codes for CAISGGGKGNTEAFF.

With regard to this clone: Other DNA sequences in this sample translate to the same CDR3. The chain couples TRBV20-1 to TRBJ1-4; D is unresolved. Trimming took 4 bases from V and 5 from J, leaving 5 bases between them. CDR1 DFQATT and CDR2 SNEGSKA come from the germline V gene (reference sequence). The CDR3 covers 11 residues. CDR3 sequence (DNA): TGCAGTGCTACCCTCAATGAAAAACTGTTTTTT. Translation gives CSATLNEKLFF.

Written as DNA, the CDR3 is TGTGCCAGCCGCCCTCCGGGAAGGGCGAACCAAGAGACCCAGTACTTC. Amino acid sequence: CASRPPGRANQETQYF. This chain links TRBV7-2 with TRBJ2-5, with D tentatively TRBD2 (5 bases). This CDR3 has 16 amino acids. V lost 8 bases and J lost 0, with 19 bases in between. CDR1 and CDR2 (germline): SGHTA, FQGNSA.

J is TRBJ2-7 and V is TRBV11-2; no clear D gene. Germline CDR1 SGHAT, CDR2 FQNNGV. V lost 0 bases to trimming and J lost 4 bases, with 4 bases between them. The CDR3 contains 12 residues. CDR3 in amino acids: CASSLDTYEQYF. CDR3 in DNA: TGTGCCAGCAGCTTAGACACTTACGAGCAGTACTTC.

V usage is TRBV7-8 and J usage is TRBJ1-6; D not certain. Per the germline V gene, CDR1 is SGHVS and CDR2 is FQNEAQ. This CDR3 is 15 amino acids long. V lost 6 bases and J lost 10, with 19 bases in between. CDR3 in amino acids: CASSFTAISESPLHF. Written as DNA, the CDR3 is TGTGCCAGCAGTTTCACAGCCATCTCCGAATCACCCCTCCACTTT.

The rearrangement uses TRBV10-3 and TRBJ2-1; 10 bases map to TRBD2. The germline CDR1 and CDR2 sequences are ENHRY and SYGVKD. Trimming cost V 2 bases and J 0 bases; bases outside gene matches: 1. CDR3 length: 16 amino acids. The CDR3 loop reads CAISEASGSSYNEQFF. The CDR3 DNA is TGTGCCATCAGTGAGGCTAGCGGGAGCTCCTACAATGAGCAGTTCTTC.

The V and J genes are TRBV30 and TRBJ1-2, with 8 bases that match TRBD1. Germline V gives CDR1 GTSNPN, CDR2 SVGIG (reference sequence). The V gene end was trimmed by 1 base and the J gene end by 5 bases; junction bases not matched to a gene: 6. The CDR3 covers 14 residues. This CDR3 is CAWSAFGQGYGYTF. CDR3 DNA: TGTGCCTGGAGTGCATTCGGACAGGGTTATGGCTACACCTTC.

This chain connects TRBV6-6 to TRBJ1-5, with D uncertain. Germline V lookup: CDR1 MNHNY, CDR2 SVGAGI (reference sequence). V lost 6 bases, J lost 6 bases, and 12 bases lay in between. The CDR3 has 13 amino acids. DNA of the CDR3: TGTGCCAGCAGGGAGGTAGTCAGTCAGCCCCAGCATTTT. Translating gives CASREVVSQPQHF.

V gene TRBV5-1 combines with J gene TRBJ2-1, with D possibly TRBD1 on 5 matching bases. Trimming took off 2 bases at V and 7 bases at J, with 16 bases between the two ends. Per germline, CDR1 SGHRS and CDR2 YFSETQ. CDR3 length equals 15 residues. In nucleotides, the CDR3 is TGCGCCAGCAGCTTCTATCGGGTGACAGTTAATGAGCAGTTCTTC. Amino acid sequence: CASSFYRVTVNEQFF. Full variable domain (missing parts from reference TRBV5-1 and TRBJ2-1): KAGVTQTPRYLIKTRGQQVTLSCSPISGHRSVSWYQQTPGQGLQFLFEYFSETQRNKGNFPGRFSGRQFSNSRSEMNVSTLELGDSALYLCASSFYRVTVNEQFFGPGTRLTVL.

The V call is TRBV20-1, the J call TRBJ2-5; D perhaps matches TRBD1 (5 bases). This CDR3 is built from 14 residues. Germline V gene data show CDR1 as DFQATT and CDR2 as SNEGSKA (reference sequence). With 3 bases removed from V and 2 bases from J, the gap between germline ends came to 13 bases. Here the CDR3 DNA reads TGCAGTGCTAGTATTGTTGCAGGGCAAGAGACCCAGTACTTC. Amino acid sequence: CSASIVAGQETQYF.

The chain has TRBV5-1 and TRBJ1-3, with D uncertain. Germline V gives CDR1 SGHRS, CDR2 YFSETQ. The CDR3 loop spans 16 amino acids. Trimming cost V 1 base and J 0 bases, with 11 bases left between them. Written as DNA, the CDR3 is TGCGCCAGCAGCTTGAAAGAGGTCAACTCTGGAAACACCATATATTTT. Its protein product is CASSLKEVNSGNTIYF. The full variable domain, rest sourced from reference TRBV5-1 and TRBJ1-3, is KAGVTQTPRYLIKTRGQQVTLSCSPISGHRSVSWYQQTPGQGLQFLFEYFSETQRNKGNFPGRFSGRQFSNSRSEMNVSTLELGDSALYLCASSLKEVNSGNTIYFGEGSWLTVV.

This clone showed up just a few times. The CDR3 sequence is CASSQEGTGGYNQPQHF. CDR3 DNA sequence: TGCGCCAGCAGCCAAGAGGGGACAGGGGGTTACAATCAGCCCCAGCATTTT. The chain joins TRBV4-1 to TRBJ1-5; TRBD1 matches at 11 bases. CDR3 length: 17 amino acids. Looked up from germline, CDR1 is MGHRA and CDR2 is YSYEKL. V lost 0 bases and J lost 3; bases outside the gene matches: 4.

The CDR3 is CASSEAGQGAYGYTF. In DNA, the CDR3 is TGTGCCAGCAGTGAAGCCGGTCAGGGGGCATATGGCTACACCTTC. The chain links TRBV2 to TRBJ1-2; 8 bases match TRBD1. Per the germline V gene, CDR1 is SNHLY and CDR2 is FYNNEI. The CDR3 has 15 amino acids. J was trimmed by 5 bases and V by 0 bases; bases with no gene match: 5. The full variable domain, with the rest looked up from reference TRBV2 and TRBJ1-2, is EPEVTQTPSHQVTQMGQEVILRCVPISNHLYFYWYRQILGQKVEFLVSFYNNEISEKSEIFDDQFSVERPDGSNFTLKIRSTKLEDSAMYFCASSEAGQGAYGYTFGSGTRLTVV.